This T cell receptor (beta chain) was identified during a study of blood T cell repertoires in COVID-19. For the study at large: Whether acute or convalescent, the COVID-19 samples came from the United States, Italy and Spain. T cells, B-cell-depleted T cells, or PBMCs provided the cDNA or gDNA that served as material.

Per the study methods: Estimation of nucleated cell counts relied on the amplification of reference gene primers. Sequencing was performed with immunoSEQ multiplex PCR; in TCRdb, only in-frame clones are kept and a portion is missing. For V, J and clone size, that table is used; D and trimming come from the DNA. Among fewer than 200,000 clones listed, 80% to 90% were seen once. The clonotype originates from a man aged 45-65 years with active or convalescent COVID-19. The specimen was peripheral blood.

CDR3 nucleotide sequence: TGTGCCAGCAGTCGAGTCGTGAACACTGAAGCTTTCTTT. It is translated as CASSRVVNTEAFF. This chain links TRBV28 with TRBJ1-1, with D uncertain. Trimming took 5 bases from V and 0 from J, leaving 7 bases between them. This CDR3 has 13 residues. The V gene's germline CDR1 is MDHEN and CDR2 SYDVKM.